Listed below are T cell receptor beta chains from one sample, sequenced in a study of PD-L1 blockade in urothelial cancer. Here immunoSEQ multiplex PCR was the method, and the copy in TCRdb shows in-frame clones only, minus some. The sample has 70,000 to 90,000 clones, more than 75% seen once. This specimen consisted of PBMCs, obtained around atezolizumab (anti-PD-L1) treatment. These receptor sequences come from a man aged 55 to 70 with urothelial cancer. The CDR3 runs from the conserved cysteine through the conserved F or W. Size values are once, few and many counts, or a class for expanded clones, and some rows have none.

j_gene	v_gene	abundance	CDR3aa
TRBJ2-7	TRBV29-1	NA	CSVESGLLSEVEYF
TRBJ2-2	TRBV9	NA	CASRTSGAGELFF
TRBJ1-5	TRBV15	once	CATSNSGTGKHQPQHF
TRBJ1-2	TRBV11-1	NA	CASSPADSIGYTF
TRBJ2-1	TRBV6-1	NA	CASSAGQGFGQFF
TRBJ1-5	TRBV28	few	CASSWTGGYQPQHF
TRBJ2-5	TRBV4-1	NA	CASSQGLAGAKTQYF
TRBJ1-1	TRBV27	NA	CASRATGITEAFF
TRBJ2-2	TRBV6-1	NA	CASSEGGTGELFF
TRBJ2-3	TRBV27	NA	CASSLSRGDTQYF
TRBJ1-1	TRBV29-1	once	CSVIQGPILGEAFF
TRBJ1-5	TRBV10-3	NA	CAISESRRPQHF
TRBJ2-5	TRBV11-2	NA	CASSRQSGGNQETQYF
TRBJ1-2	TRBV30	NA	CAWSVGTGHYGYTF
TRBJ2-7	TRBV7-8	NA	CASSPGTQKNNEQYF
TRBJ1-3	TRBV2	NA	CASEQAGNTIYF
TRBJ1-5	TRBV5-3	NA	CARSLGPGYGINQPQHF
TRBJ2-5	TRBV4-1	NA	CASSHSQGALETQYF
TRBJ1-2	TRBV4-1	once	CASSQWVSGQGASRKGYTF
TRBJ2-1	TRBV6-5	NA	CASSYSSIYNEQFF
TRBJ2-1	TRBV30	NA	CAWKIGVGGQFNEQFF
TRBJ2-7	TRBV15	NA	CATSRVLGQVLITEQYF
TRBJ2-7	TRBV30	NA	CAWSVNGEGEQYF
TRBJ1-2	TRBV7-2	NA	CASSSGHGGYTF
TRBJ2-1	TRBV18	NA	CASSPVYNEQFF
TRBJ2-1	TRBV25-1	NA	CASTRAGGFEQFF
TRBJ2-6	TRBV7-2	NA	CASSPHGEASGANVLTF
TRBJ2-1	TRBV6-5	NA	CASSLEGDRGEQFF
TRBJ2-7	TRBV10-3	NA	CAISDSPGGQFYEQYF
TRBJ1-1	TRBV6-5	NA	CASSYVSGRGNTEAFF
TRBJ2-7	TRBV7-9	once	CASSQMTGVEQYF
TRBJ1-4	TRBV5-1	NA	CASSIGTVDEKLFF
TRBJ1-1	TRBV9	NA	CASSPHLVNTEAFF